This TCR beta chain was identified during a study of blood T cell repertoires in COVID-19. The wider study: Sources were T cells, B-cell-depleted T cells, or PBMCs; the material itself was cDNA or gDNA.

V was pared by 2 bases and J by 2 bases, with 8 bases of the junction left unmatched. The germline V gene encodes CDR1 LNHDA and CDR2 SQIVND (reference sequence). This CDR3 has 16 amino acids. Authors' data handling: Researchers report that nucleated cell counts were estimated from reference gene primer amplification. Clones were read by immunoSEQ multiplex PCR, and TCRdb kept only the in-frame ones, dropping some. V and J calls and clone size come straight from that table; D and trimming were deduced from the DNA. In the table there are about 160,000 clones, roughly 90% of which are singletons. The sequence came from a woman in her fifties or sixties who had recovered from COVID-19. Sequences were obtained from peripheral blood. The genes are TRBV19 and TRBJ1-1, with 7 nucleotides matching TRBD1. CDR3 residues: CASSITGTAFNTEAFF. DNA for the CDR3: TGTGCCAGTAGTATAACCGGGACAGCGTTTAACACTGAAGCTTTCTTT. The variable domain in full, completed from reference TRBV19 and TRBJ1-1, reads DGGITQSPKYLFRKEGQNVTLSCEQNLNHDAMYWYRQDPGQGLRLIYYSQIVNDFQKGDIAEGYSVSREKKESFPLTVTSAQKNPTAFYLCASSITGTAFNTEAFFGQGTRLTVV.